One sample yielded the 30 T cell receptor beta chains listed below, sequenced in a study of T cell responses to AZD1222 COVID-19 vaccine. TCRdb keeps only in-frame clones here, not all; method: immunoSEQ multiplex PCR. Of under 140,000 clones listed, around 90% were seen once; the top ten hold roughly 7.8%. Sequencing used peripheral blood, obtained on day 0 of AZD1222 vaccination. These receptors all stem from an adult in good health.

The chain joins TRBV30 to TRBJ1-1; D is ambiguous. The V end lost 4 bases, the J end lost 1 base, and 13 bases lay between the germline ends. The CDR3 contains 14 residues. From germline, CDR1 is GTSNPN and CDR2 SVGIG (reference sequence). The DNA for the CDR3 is TGTGCCTGGACCAAATGGGGTCAGAACACTGAAGCTTTCTTT. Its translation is CAWTKWGQNTEAFF.

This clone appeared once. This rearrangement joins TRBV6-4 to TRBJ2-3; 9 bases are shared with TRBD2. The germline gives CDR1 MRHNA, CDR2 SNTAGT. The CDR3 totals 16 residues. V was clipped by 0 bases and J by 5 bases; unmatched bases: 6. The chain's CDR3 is CASSDSSSGGVDTQYF. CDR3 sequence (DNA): TGTGCCAGCAGTGACTCGAGTAGCGGGGGAGTAGATACGCAGTATTTT.

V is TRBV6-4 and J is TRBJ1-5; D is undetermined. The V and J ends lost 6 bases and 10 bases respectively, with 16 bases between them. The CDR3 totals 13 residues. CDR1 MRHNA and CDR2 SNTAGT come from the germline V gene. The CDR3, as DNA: TGTGCCAGCAGCACGATGCCCGGGCAACCCCAGCATTTT. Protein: CASSTMPGQPQHF.

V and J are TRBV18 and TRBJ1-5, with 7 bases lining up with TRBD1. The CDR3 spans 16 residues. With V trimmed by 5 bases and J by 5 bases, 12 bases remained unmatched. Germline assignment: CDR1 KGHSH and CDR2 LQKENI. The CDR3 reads CASSFDRVRGDQPQHF. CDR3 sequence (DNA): TGTGCCAGCTCATTTGACAGGGTGAGAGGTGATCAGCCCCAGCATTTT.

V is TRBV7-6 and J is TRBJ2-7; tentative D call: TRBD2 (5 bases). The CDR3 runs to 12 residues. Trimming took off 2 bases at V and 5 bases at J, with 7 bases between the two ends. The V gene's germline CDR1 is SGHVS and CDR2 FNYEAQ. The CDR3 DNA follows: TGTGCCAGCAGCTTATCCGGGGACGAGCAGTACTTC. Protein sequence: CASSLSGDEQYF.

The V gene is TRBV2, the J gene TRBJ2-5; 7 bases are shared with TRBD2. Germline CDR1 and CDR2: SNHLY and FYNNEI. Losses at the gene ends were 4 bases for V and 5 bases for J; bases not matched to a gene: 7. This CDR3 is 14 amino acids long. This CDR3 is CASSGGGFGETQYF. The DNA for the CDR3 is TGTGCCAGCAGTGGGGGAGGGTTCGGCGAGACCCAGTACTTC.

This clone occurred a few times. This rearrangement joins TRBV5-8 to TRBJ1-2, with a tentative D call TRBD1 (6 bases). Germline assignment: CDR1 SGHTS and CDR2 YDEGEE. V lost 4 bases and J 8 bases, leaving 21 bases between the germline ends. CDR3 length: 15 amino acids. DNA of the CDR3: TGTGCCAGCAGCCCCCCCGACAGGCTTTGGGGGGGCTACACCTTC. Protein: CASSPPDRLWGGYTF.

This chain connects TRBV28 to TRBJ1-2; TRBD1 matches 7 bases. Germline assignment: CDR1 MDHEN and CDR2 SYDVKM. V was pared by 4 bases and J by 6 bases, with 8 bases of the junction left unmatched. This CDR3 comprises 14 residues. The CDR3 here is CASSYNRGRNGYTF. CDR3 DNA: TGTGCCAGCAGTTATAACAGGGGAAGGAATGGCTACACCTTC.

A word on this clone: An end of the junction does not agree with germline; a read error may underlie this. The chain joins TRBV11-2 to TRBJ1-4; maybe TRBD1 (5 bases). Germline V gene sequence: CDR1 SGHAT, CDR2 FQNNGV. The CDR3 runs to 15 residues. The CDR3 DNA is TGTGCCAGCAGCTTAGTTCGGGGCACTAATGAAAAATTGTTTTTT. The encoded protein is CASSLVRGTNEKLFF.

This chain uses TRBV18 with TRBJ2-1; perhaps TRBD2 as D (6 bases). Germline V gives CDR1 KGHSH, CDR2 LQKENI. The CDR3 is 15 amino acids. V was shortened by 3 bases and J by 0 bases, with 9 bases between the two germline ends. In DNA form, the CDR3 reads TGTGCCAGCTCACCTGGGGGGATCTCCTACAATGAGCAGTTCTTC. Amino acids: CASSPGGISYNEQFF.

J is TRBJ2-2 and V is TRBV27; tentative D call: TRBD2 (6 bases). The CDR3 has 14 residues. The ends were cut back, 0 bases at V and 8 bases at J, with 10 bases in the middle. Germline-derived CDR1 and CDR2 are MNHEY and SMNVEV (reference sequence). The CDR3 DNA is TGTGCCAGCAGTTTATCGATCGGGGGAGGGGAGCTGTTTTTT. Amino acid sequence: CASSLSIGGGELFF.

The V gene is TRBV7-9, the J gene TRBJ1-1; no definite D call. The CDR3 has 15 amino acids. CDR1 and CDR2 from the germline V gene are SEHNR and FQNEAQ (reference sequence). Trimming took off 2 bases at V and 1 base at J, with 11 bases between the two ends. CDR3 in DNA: TGTGCCAGCAGCTTATTTTCGGGCGGGAACACTGAAGCTTTCTTT. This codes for CASSLFSGGNTEAFF.

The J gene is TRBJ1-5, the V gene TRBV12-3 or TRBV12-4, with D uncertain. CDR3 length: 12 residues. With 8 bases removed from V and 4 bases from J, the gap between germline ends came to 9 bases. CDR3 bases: TGTGCCAGCCGTCTTCATAATCAGCCCCAGCATTTT. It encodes CASRLHNQPQHF.

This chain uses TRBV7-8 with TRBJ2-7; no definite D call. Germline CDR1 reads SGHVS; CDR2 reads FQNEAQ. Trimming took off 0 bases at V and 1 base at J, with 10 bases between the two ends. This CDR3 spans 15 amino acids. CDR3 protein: CASSLARLPSYEQYF. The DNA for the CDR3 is TGTGCCAGCAGCTTAGCACGGCTTCCATCCTACGAGCAGTACTTC.

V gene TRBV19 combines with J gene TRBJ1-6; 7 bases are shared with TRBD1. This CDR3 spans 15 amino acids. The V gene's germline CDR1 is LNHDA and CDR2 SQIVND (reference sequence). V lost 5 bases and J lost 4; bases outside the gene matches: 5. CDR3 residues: CASSLRGGYNSPLHF. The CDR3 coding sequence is TGTGCCAGTAGTCTCAGGGGGGGTTATAATTCACCCCTCCACTTT.

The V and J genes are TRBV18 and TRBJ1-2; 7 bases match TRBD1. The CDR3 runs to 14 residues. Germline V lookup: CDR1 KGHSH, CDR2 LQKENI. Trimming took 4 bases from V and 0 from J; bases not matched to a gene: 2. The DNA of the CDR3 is TGTGCCAGCTCACTCGGGACAGCTAACTATGGCTACACCTTC. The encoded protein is CASSLGTANYGYTF. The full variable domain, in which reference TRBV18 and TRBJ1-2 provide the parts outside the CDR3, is NAGVMQNPRHLVRRRGQEARLRCSPMKGHSHVYWYRQLPEEGLKFMVYLQKENIIDESGMPKERFSAEFPKEGPSILRIQQVVRGDSAAYFCASSLGTANYGYTFGSGTRLTVV.

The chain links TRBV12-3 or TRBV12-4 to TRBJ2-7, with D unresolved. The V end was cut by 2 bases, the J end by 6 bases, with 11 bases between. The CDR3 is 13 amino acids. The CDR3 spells CASSLSGRIEQYF. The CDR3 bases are TGTGCCAGCAGTTTATCAGGTAGGATCGAGCAGTACTTC.

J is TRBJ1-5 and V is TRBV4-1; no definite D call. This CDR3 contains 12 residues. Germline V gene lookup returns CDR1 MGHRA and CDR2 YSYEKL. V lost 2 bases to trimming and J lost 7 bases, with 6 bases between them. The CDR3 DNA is TGCGCCAGCAGCCAATTGGGACAGCCCCAGCATTTT. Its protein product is CASSQLGQPQHF.

The CDR3 region is CASSLSGTGRGYGYTF. The CDR3 bases are TGTGCCAGCAGTTTATCTGGGACAGGTCGGGGCTATGGCTACACCTTC. The chain carries TRBV28 and TRBJ1-2; 8 bases agree with TRBD1. The V gene end was trimmed by 1 base and the J gene end by 4 bases; junction bases not matched to a gene: 8. This CDR3 is built from 16 residues. CDR1 and CDR2 from the germline V gene are MDHEN and SYDVKM.

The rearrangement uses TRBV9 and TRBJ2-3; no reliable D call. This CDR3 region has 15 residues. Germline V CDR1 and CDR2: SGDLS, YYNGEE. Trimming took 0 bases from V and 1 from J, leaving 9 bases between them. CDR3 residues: CASSVEMSRTDTQYF. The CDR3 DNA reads TGTGCCAGCAGCGTAGAGATGTCCCGCACAGATACGCAGTATTTT.

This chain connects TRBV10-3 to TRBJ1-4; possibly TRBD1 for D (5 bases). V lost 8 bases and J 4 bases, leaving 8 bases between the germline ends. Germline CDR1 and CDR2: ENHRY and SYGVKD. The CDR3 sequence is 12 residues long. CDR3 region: CAIGTDNEKLFF. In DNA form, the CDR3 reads TGTGCCATCGGGACGGATAATGAAAAACTGTTTTTT.

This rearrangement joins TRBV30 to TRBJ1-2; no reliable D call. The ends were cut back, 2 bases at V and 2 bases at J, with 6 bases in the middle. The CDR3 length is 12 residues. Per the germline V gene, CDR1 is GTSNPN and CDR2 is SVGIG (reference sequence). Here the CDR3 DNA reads TGTGCCTGGAGTAAAGGAAACTATGGCTACACCTTC. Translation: CAWSKGNYGYTF.

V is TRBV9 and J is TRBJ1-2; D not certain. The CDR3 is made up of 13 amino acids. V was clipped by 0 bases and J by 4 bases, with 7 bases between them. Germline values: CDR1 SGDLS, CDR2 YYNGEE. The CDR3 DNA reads TGTGCCAGCAGCGTAGTAGGGCCCTATGGCTACACCTTC. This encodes CASSVVGPYGYTF.

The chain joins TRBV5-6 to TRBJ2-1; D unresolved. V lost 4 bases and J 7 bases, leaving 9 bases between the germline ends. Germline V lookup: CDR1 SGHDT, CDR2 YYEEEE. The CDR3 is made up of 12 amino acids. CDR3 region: CASSPSQNEQFF. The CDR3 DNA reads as TGTGCCAGCAGCCCAAGCCAGAATGAGCAGTTCTTC.

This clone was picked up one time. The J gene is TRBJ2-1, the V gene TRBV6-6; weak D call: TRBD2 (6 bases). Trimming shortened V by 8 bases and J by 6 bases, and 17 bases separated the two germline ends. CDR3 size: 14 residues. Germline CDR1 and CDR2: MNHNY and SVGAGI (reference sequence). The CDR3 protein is CASSVRGNVNEQFF. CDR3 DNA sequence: TGTGCCAGCTCCGTCCGGGGGAACGTCAATGAGCAGTTCTTC.

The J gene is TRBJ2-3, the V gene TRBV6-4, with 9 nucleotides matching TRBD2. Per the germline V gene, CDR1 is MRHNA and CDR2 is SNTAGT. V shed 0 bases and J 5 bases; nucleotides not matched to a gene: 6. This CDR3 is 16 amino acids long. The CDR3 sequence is CASSDSGGGAGDTQYF. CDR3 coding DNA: TGTGCCAGCAGTGACTCCGGCGGGGGGGCTGGAGATACGCAGTATTTT.

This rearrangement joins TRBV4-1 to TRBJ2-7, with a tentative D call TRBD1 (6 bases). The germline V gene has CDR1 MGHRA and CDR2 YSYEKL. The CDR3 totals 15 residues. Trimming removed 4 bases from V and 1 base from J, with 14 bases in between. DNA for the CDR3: TGCGCCAGCAGCCCCCTGGGACATCAATCCTACGAGCAGTACTTC. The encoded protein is CASSPLGHQSYEQYF.

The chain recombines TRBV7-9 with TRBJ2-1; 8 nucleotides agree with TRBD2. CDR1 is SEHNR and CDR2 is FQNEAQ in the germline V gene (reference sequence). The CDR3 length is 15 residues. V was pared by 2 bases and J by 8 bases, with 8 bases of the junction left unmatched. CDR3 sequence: CASSLPGGGKHEQFF. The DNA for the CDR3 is TGTGCCAGCAGCTTACCCGGGGGGGGGAAGCATGAGCAGTTCTTC.

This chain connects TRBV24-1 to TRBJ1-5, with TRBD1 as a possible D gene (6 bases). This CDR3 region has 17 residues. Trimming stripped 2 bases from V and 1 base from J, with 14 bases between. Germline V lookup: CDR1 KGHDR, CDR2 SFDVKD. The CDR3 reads CATSDSRGGGSNQPQHF. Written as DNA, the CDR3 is TGTGCCACCAGTGATTCCAGGGGTGGTGGGAGCAATCAGCCCCAGCATTTT.

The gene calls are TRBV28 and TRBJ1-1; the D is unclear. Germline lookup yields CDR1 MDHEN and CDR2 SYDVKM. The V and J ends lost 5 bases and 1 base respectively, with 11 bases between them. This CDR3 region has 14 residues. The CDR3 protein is CASSPPNRNTEAFF. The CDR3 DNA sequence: TGTGCCAGCAGTCCACCAAACAGGAACACTGAAGCTTTCTTT.